This passage covers 15 T cell receptor beta chains from one sample sequenced in a study of cytomegalovirus exposure and HLA in healthy donors. Some clones are missing from TCRdb's copy, which holds only in-frame ones; the method was immunoSEQ multiplex PCR. The sample comprises around 190,000 clones, about 82% of which are singletons, and roughly 1.6% rests with the top ten. Sample: PBMCs. These receptors were obtained from a woman younger than 35 in good health and CMV-seronegative.

About this clone itself: The sample carries other DNA sequences with the same CDR3. The chain carries TRBV6-5 and TRBJ2-6; no clear D. This CDR3 has 16 amino acids. Germline V gene sequence: CDR1 MNHEY, CDR2 SVGAGI. Trimming cost V 0 bases and J 0 bases, with 6 bases left between them. The CDR3 coding sequence is TGTGCCAGCAGTTACTCGAGAGGCTCTGGGGCCAACGTCCTGACTTTC. Translating gives CASSYSRGSGANVLTF.

The CDR3 is CATRGAYPEQPQHF. CDR3 in DNA: TGTGCCACCAGGGGAGCCTACCCGGAGCAGCCCCAGCATTTT. The chain has TRBV15 and TRBJ1-5; no clear D gene. The V gene lost 6 bases and the J gene lost 7 bases, with 16 bases spanning the gap. Germline lookup yields CDR1 LNHNV and CDR2 YYDKDF (reference sequence). The CDR3 extends over 14 amino acids.

The chain is built from TRBV6-5 and TRBJ1-2, with TRBD1 identical over 7 bases. Trimming removed 8 bases from V and 5 bases from J; junction bases left unmatched: 11. Germline V gene data show CDR1 as MNHEY and CDR2 as SVGAGI. This CDR3 has 14 amino acids. DNA of the CDR3: TGTGCCAGCCGGCGCCCCGGACAGGCATATGGCTACACCTTC. This encodes CASRRPGQAYGYTF.

This clone was detected once. This chain connects TRBV6-5 to TRBJ1-2; no reliable D call. Germline assignment: CDR1 MNHEY and CDR2 SVGAGI. The length of the CDR3 is 14 residues. The germline V and J ends were trimmed by 6 bases and 3 bases, with 14 bases remaining between them. The CDR3 spells CASRPTRSHYGYTF. In DNA form, the CDR3 reads TGTGCCAGCAGACCGACCCGGAGCCACTATGGCTACACCTTC.

This chain uses TRBV7-2 with TRBJ1-5, with TRBD1 matching over 9 bases. Germline CDR1 reads SGHTA; CDR2 reads FQGNSA. Trimming cost V 5 bases and J 7 bases; bases outside gene matches: 6. The CDR3 extends over 14 amino acids. As DNA, the CDR3 is TGTGCCAGCAGCAGGGACAGGGTGGAACAGCCCCAGCATTTT. Amino acids: CASSRDRVEQPQHF.

The chain couples TRBV5-8 to TRBJ2-5; D remains ambiguous. Germline CDR1 reads SGHTS; CDR2 reads YDEGEE. Trimming removed 0 bases at V and 2 bases at J, with 8 bases between. The CDR3 has 14 residues. The CDR3 sequence: CASSLASYQETQYF. The CDR3 DNA reads TGTGCCAGCAGCTTGGCCTCCTATCAAGAGACCCAGTACTTC.

This clone was seen more than once but under ten times. The chain links TRBV4-2 to TRBJ1-2; D gene unclear. With 1 base removed from V and 7 bases from J, the gap between germline ends came to 10 bases. From germline, CDR1 is LGHNA and CDR2 YNFKEQ. The CDR3 consists of 13 residues. For the CDR3, the DNA is TGTGCCAGCAGCCAAGTAACTGAGCCTGGCTACACCTTC. Encoded protein: CASSQVTEPGYTF.

This clone showed up just once. The rearrangement links TRBV30 to TRBJ2-7, with a tentative D call TRBD2 (5 bases). This CDR3 has 15 amino acids. The ends were cut back, 2 bases at V and 4 bases at J, with 18 bases in the middle. Germline assignment: CDR1 GTSNPN and CDR2 SVGIG (reference sequence). CDR3 sequence (DNA): TGTGCCTGGAGTCCTCCTAGCAACGGCGGGTACGAGCAGTACTTC. It yields the protein CAWSPPSNGGYEQYF.

This clone was recorded only once. This rearrangement joins TRBV6-5 to TRBJ2-7, with D possibly matching TRBD2 (6 bases). The CDR3 length is 15 residues. Per the germline V gene, CDR1 is MNHEY and CDR2 is SVGAGI. Trimming took off 6 bases at V and 6 bases at J, with 21 bases between the two ends. The chain's CDR3 is CASRKQAGLSGEQYF. The CDR3 DNA reads TGTGCCAGCAGGAAACAGGCAGGGCTTAGCGGCGAGCAGTACTTC.

V gene TRBV4-1 combines with J gene TRBJ2-7, with 9 bases lining up with TRBD1. V shed 6 bases, J shed 2 bases, and the junction held 8 bases outside the gene matches. CDR3 length: 15 amino acids. Germline V gives CDR1 MGHRA, CDR2 YSYEKL. DNA of the CDR3: TGCGCCAGCAGGTCTCCCGGGACAGGGCCCTACGAGCAGTACTTC. Translating gives CASRSPGTGPYEQYF.

The chain recombines TRBV29-1 with TRBJ2-5; 7 bases match TRBD2. V gave up 4 bases and J gave up 5 bases; unmatched junction bases: 4. Germline assignment: CDR1 SQVTM and CDR2 ANQGSEA. This CDR3 has 12 amino acids. The CDR3 bases are TGCAGCGTTGGCGGGGGTGGTGAGACCCAGTACTTC. Protein: CSVGGGGETQYF.

This chain links TRBV28 with TRBJ1-2, with unresolved D. The V gene lost 3 bases and the J gene lost 3 bases, with 11 bases spanning the gap. Germline lookup yields CDR1 MDHEN and CDR2 SYDVKM. The CDR3 sequence is 14 residues long. CDR3 in DNA: TGTGCCAGCAGTTTCAGGCTACTAGACTATGGCTACACCTTC. Residues: CASSFRLLDYGYTF.

The chain links TRBV2 to TRBJ2-1; the match to TRBD2 covers 7 bases. Germline loops: CDR1 SNHLY, CDR2 FYNNEI. The CDR3 is 16 amino acids. V gave up 4 bases and J gave up 5 bases; unmatched junction bases: 11. CDR3 residues: CASSGKGLADNNEQFF. The CDR3 nucleotides are TGTGCCAGCAGTGGGAAGGGGCTAGCGGATAACAATGAGCAGTTCTTC.

This clone was seen just once. The chain couples TRBV5-1 to TRBJ2-3; the match to TRBD2 covers 7 bases. CDR3 length: 14 residues. Germline V gene data show CDR1 as SGHRS and CDR2 as YFSETQ. Unmatched junction bases numbered 5, after V lost 6 bases and J lost 1 base. CDR3 DNA: TGCGCCAGCATGGCGGGGGTGGGCACAGATACGCAGTATTTT. Protein sequence: CASMAGVGTDTQYF.

The CDR3 region is CASSPRLVTNTGELFF. The CDR3 DNA is TGTGCCAGCAGCCCACGACTAGTGACGAACACCGGGGAGCTGTTTTTT. V is TRBV4-2 and J is TRBJ2-2, with TRBD2 as a possible D gene (6 bases). Germline V CDR1 and CDR2: LGHNA, YNFKEQ. The ends were cut back, 4 bases at V and 0 bases at J, with 12 bases in the middle. The CDR3 is 16 amino acids.